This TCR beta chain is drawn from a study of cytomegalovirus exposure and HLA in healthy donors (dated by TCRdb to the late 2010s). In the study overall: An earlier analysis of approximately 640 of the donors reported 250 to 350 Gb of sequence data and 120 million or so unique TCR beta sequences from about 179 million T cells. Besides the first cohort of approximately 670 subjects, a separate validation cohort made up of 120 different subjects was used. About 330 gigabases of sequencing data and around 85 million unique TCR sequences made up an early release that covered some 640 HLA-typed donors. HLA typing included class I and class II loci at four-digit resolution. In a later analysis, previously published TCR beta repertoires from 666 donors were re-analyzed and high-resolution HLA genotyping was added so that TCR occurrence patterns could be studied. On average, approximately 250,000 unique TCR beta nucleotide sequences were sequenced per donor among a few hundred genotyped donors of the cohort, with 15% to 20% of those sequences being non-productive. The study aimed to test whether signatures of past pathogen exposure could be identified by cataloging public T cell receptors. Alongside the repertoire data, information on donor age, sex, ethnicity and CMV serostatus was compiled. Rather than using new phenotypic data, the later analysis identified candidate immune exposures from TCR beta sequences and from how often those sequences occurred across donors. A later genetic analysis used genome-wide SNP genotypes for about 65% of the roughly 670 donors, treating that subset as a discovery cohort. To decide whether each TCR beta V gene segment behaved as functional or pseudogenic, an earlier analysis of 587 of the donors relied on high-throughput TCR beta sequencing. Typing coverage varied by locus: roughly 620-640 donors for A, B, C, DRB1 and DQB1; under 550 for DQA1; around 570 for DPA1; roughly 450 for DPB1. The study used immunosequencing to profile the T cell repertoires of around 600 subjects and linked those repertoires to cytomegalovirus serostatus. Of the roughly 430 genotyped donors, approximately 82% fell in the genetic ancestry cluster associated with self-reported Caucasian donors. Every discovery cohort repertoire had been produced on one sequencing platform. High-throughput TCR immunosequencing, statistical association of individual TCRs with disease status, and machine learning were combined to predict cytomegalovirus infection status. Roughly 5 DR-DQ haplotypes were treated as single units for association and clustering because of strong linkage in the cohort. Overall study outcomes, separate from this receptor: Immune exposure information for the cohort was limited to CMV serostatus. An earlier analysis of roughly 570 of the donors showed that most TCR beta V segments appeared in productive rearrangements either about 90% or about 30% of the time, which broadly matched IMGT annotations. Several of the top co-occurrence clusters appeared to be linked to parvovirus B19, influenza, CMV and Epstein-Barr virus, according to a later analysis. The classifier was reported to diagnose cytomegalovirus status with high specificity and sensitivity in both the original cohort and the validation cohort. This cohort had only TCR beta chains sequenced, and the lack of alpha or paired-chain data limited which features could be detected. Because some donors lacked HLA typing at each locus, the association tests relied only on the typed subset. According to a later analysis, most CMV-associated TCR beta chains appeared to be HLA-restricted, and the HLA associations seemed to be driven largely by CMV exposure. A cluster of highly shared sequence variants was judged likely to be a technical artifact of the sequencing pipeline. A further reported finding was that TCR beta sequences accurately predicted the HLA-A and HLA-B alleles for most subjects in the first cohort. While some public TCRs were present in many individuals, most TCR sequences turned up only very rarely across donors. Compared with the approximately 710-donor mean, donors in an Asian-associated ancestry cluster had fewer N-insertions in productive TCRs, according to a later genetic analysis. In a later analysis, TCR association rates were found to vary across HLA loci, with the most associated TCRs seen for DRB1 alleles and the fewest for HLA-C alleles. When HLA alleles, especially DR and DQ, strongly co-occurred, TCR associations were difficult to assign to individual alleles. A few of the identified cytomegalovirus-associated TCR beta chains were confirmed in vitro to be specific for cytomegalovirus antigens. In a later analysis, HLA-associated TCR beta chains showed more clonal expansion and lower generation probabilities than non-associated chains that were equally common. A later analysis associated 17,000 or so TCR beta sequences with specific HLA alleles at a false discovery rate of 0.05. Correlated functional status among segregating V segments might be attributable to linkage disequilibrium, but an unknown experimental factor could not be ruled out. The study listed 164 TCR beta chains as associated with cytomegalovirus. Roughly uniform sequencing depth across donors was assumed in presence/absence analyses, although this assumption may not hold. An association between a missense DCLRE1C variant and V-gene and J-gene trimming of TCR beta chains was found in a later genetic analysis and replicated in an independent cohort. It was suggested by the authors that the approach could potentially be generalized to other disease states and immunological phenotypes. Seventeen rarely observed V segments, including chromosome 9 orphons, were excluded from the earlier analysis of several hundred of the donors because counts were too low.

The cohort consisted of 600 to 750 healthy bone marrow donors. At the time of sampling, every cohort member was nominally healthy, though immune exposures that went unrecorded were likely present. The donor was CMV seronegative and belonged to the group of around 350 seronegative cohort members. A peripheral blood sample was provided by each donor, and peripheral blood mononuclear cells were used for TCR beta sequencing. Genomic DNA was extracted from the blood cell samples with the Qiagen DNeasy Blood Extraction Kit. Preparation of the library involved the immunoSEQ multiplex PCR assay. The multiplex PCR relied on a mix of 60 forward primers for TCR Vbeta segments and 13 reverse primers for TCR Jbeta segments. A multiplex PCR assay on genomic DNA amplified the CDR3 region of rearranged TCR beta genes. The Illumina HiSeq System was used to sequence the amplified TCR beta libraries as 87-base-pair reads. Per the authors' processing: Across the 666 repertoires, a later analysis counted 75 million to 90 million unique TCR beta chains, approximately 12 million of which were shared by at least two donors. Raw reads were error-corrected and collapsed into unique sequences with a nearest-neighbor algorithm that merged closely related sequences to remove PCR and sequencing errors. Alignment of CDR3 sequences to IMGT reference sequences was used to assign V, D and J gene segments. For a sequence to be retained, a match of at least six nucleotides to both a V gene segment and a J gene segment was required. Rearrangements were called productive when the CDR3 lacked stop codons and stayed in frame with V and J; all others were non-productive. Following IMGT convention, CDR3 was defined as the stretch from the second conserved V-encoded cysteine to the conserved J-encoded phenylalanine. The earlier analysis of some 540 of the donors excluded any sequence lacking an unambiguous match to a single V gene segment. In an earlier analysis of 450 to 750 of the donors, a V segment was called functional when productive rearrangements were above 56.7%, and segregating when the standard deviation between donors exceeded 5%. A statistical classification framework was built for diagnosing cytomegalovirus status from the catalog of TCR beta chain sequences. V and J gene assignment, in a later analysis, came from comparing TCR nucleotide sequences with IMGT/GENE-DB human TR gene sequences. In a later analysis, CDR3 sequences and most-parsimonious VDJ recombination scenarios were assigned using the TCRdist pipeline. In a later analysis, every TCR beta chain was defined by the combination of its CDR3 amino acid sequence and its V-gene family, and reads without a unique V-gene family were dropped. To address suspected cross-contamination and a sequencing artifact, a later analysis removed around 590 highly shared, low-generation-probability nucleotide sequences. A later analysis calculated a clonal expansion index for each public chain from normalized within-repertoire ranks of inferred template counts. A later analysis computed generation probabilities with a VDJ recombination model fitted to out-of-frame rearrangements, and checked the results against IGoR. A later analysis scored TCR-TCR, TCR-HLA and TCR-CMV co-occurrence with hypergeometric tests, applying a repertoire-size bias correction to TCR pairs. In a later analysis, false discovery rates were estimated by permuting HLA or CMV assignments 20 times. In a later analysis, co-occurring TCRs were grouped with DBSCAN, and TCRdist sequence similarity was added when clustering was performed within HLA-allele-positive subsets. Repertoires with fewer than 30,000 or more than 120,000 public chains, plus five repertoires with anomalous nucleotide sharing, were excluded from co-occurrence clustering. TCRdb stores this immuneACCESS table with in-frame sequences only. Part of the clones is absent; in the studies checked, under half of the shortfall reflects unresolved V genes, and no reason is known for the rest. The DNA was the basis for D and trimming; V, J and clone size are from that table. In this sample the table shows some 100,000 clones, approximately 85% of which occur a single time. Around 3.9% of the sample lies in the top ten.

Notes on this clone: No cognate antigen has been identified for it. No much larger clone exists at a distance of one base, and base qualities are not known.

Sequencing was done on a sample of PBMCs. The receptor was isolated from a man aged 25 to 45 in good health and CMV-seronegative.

The CDR3 amino acid sequence is: CASRTSGTGAYEQYF. The sequenced DNA is TGTGCCAGCAGAACCTCCGGGACAGGGGCCTACGAGCAGTACTTC. Recombination linked TRBV28 to TRBJ2-7; TRBD1 agrees with 10 junctional bases. Compared with germline, V lacks 6 bases and J lacks 2 bases; bases without a gene match: 7. The CDR1 and CDR2 encoded by the germline V gene are MDHEN and SYDVKM. The CDR3 numbers 15 residues from cysteine through phenylalanine. Kept here is only the CDR3 DNA, which spans 45 bases and is read in frame from base 1.